Following are 3 T cell receptor beta chains from one sample sequenced in a study of human T cells and chemical hapten exposure. TCRdb passed the RACE reads through MiXCR, listing each CDR3 protein once. The data show 80,000 to 100,000 distinct CDR3 sequences, 11% seen once. Sample time point: patch test 3, about 24 weeks after DPC sensitization. Treatment noted: therapeutic diphenylcyclopropenone sensitization with weekly scalp DPC. Sequenced material: whole blood, taken in connection with sensitization to the hapten diphenylcyclopropenone (DPC). The receptors were gathered from a young woman with alopecia areata. Some clones in this sample may be carry-over from other donors' samples.

The genes are TRBV5-4 and TRBJ1-2, with 11 bases that match TRBD1. CDR1 is SGHNT and CDR2 is YYREEE in the germline V gene (reference sequence). The CDR3 is 16 residues long. Losses at the gene ends were 4 bases for V and 1 base for J; bases not matched to a gene: 6. The CDR3 protein is CASSPRDRGDNYGYTF. In DNA form, the CDR3 reads TGTGCCAGCAGCCCAAGGGACAGGGGGGATAACTATGGCTACACCTTC.

This clonotype was recorded many times. This sequence joins TRBV6-2 or TRBV6-3 and TRBJ2-4; D is perhaps TRBD1 or TRBD2 (6 bases each). V lost 11 bases and J 3 bases, leaving 23 bases between the germline ends. The CDR3 has 16 residues. Germline CDR1 is MNHEY and CDR2 is SVGEGT. CDR3 in amino acids: CASRVGGRQLKNIQYF. The CDR3 DNA reads TGTGCCTCCAGGGTGGGGGGCCGACAACTCAAAAACATTCAGTACTTC.

This clonotype was seen ten or more times. The chain carries TRBV28 and TRBJ1-2, with D possibly being TRBD1 (5 bases). Germline CDR1 is MDHEN and CDR2 is SYDVKM. CDR3 length equals 15 residues. V lost 6 bases and J 2 bases, leaving 16 bases between the germline ends. The DNA for the CDR3 is TGTGCCAGCAGCCCCGGTGGAGGGACGAACTATGGCTACACCTTC. Its protein is CASSPGGGTNYGYTF.